This T cell receptor (beta chain) was sequenced for a study of T cells in Graves' hyperthyroidism and ophthalmopathy. Amplification targeted TCR beta CDR3 regions from RNA transcripts. Researchers ran a first-round RT-PCR on the TCR CDR3 using the HTBI primer set. A single record per CDR3 protein comes from TCRdb applying MiXCR to the multiplex PCR reads. The table lists hundreds of thousands of distinct CDR3 sequences, roughly 15% of them singletons. With 5 bases removed from V and 0 bases from J, the gap between germline ends came to 13 bases. The V gene's germline CDR1 is SGHTA and CDR2 FQGNSA. The CDR3 consists of 16 residues.

The rearrangement links TRBV7-2 to TRBJ1-4; D might be TRBD1 (6 bases). The sequenced sample consisted of blood. The source of this sequence is a woman in her fifties or sixties with Graves' ophthalmopathy. The DNA of the CDR3 is TGTGCCAGCAGCCCCAGGGGAGGATCAACTAATGAAAAACTGTTTTTT. It yields the protein CASSPRGGSTNEKLFF.